These T cell receptor beta chains were read from a single sample in a study of blood T cell repertoires in COVID-19. The assay was immunoSEQ multiplex PCR, and TCRdb's table has in-frame clones only and misses some. Found here are a few hundred thousand clones, roughly nine tenths of them singletons; the top ten hold about 5.9%. Input material: peripheral blood. All receptors come from a man in his 60s with acute or convalescent COVID-19. The CDR3 runs from the conserved cysteine through the conserved F or W. D genes are given only for firm matches. Not every row has a clone size; where given, it reads once, few, many or a size class.

j_call: TRBJ2-2; v_call: TRBV7-8; d_call: TRBD2; clone_size: few; cdr3_nt: TGTGCCAGCAGCTTAGGCCTGGGACTAACAGCCGGGGAGCTGTTTTTT; cdr3_aa: CASSLGLGLTAGELFF
j_call: TRBJ2-1; v_call: TRBV4-1; d_call: TRBD2; clone_size: NA; cdr3_nt: TGCGCCAGCAGCCAAGAAGCGGGGGGTAGCTCGTACAATGAGCAGTTCTTC; cdr3_aa: CASSQEAGGSSYNEQFF
j_call: TRBJ2-7; v_call: TRBV4-3; d_call: TRBD2; clone_size: few; cdr3_nt: TGCGCCAGCAGCCAAGTGGCTAGCGGTTCCTACGAGCAGTACTTC; cdr3_aa: CASSQVASGSYEQYF
j_call: TRBJ1-5; v_call: TRBV19; d_call: NA; clone_size: NA; cdr3_nt: TGTGCCGGCTCAAGGGGGTTGGGACAGCCCCAGCATTTT; cdr3_aa: CAGSRGLGQPQHF
j_call: TRBJ2-3; v_call: TRBV7-3; d_call: TRBD2; clone_size: NA; cdr3_nt: TGTGCCAGCAGGCCCGCCGGGACTAGCGGAGATACGCAGTATTTT; cdr3_aa: CASRPAGTSGDTQYF
j_call: TRBJ2-1; v_call: TRBV24-1; d_call: TRBD2; clone_size: NA; cdr3_nt: TGTGCCACCAGTGACGATACTAGCGGGAGATACAATGAGCAGTTCTTC; cdr3_aa: CATSDDTSGRYNEQFF
j_call: TRBJ2-7; v_call: TRBV6-6; d_call: TRBD2; clone_size: NA; cdr3_nt: TGTGCCAGCAGTTACCCGGTGCTAGCGGGAGTTGGCGAGCAGTACTTC; cdr3_aa: CASSYPVLAGVGEQYF
j_call: TRBJ1-2; v_call: TRBV5-1; d_call: NA; clone_size: NA; cdr3_nt: TGCGCCAGCAGCTTGGTTCTTGGGGCAGGAAATGGCTACACCTTC; cdr3_aa: CASSLVLGAGNGYTF
j_call: TRBJ1-1; v_call: TRBV10-3; d_call: NA; clone_size: NA; cdr3_nt: TGTGCCATCAGTCAGAAGGGGGACCCGCCGAACACTGAAGCTTTCTTT; cdr3_aa: CAISQKGDPPNTEAFF
j_call: TRBJ2-2; v_call: TRBV7-8; d_call: NA; clone_size: once; cdr3_nt: TGTGCCAGCAGCTTATTCCCGAGAGGGGGCACCGGGGAGCTGTTTTTT; cdr3_aa: CASSLFPRGGTGELFF
j_call: TRBJ1-4; v_call: TRBV30; d_call: TRBD1; clone_size: NA; cdr3_nt: TGTGCCTGGAGTAGGGACAGGGATGAAAAACTGTTTTTT; cdr3_aa: CAWSRDRDEKLFF
j_call: TRBJ2-7; v_call: TRBV10-1; d_call: TRBD1; clone_size: NA; cdr3_nt: TGCGCCGGGGACAGGGGTGCCTACGAGCAGTACTTC; cdr3_aa: CAGDRGAYEQYF
j_call: TRBJ2-7; v_call: TRBV19; d_call: NA; clone_size: NA; cdr3_nt: TGTGCCAGTAGTCTCTCCGGGGGTCGGGGGGAGCAGTACTTC; cdr3_aa: CASSLSGGRGEQYF
j_call: TRBJ2-7; v_call: TRBV7-9; d_call: NA; clone_size: NA; cdr3_nt: TGTGCCAGCAGCTCACTACACGAGCAGTACTTC; cdr3_aa: CASSSLHEQYF
j_call: TRBJ2-1; v_call: TRBV11-3; d_call: TRBD2; clone_size: NA; cdr3_nt: TGTGCCAGCAGCAGATTAGCGGGAGCGTACTACAATGAGCAGTTCTTC; cdr3_aa: CASSRLAGAYYNEQFF
j_call: TRBJ2-5; v_call: TRBV30; d_call: NA; clone_size: NA; cdr3_nt: TGTGCCTGGAGTTCGGGAGGGGGCTCAGGCGAGACCCAGTACTTC; cdr3_aa: CAWSSGGGSGETQYF
j_call: TRBJ2-2; v_call: TRBV9; d_call: NA; clone_size: once; cdr3_nt: TGTGCCAGCAGCACTTGGACAGACCATAACACCGGGGAGCTGTTTTTT; cdr3_aa: CASSTWTDHNTGELFF
j_call: TRBJ2-7; v_call: TRBV6-5; d_call: NA; clone_size: NA; cdr3_nt: TGTGCCAGCAGCCCACAGGGTTTCTCCTACGAGCAGTACTTC; cdr3_aa: CASSPQGFSYEQYF
j_call: TRBJ1-2; v_call: TRBV30; d_call: NA; clone_size: NA; cdr3_nt: TGTGCCTGGGACGTCGACTTGGGGGGTGGTGGCTACACCTTC; cdr3_aa: CAWDVDLGGGGYTF
j_call: TRBJ2-1; v_call: TRBV12-3/TRBV12-4; d_call: NA; clone_size: NA; cdr3_nt: TGTGCCAGCAGTTCCCCGGGGGGCCGGGGGTTCTTC; cdr3_aa: CASSSPGGRGFF
j_call: TRBJ2-1; v_call: TRBV7-2; d_call: TRBD2; clone_size: NA; cdr3_nt: TGTGCCAGCAGCCAGGGACTAGCGGGAGTTTCCTACAATGAGCAGTTCTTC; cdr3_aa: CASSQGLAGVSYNEQFF
j_call: TRBJ2-3; v_call: TRBV4-2; d_call: TRBD2; clone_size: NA; cdr3_nt: TGTGCCAGCAGCTCCCAGACTAGCTCGGCAGATACGCAGTATTTT; cdr3_aa: CASSSQTSSADTQYF
j_call: TRBJ2-7; v_call: TRBV3-1/TRBV3-2; d_call: TRBD1; clone_size: few; cdr3_nt: TGTGCCAGCAGCCATCGACAGGGACCTTACGAGCAGTACTTC; cdr3_aa: CASSHRQGPYEQYF
j_call: TRBJ2-7; v_call: TRBV28; d_call: NA; clone_size: NA; cdr3_nt: TGTGCCAGCAACCCCGCTAGCGAAGCCTCCTACGAGCAGTACTTC; cdr3_aa: CASNPASEASYEQYF
j_call: TRBJ1-5; v_call: TRBV19; d_call: TRBD1; clone_size: NA; cdr3_nt: TGTGCCAGTAGTGCCTTCATGGACAGGGGGCATCAGCCCCAGCATTTT; cdr3_aa: CASSAFMDRGHQPQHF
j_call: TRBJ2-1; v_call: TRBV24-1; d_call: NA; clone_size: NA; cdr3_nt: TGTGCCACCAGTGGCTCGCAGGTTATTAATGAGCAGTTCTTC; cdr3_aa: CATSGSQVINEQFF
j_call: TRBJ2-7; v_call: TRBV5-1; d_call: TRBD2; clone_size: few; cdr3_nt: TGCGCCAGCAGAGAGCTTAGCGGGAGGATAAGCGAGCAGTACTTC; cdr3_aa: CASRELSGRISEQYF
j_call: TRBJ2-2; v_call: TRBV25-1; d_call: TRBD2; clone_size: NA; cdr3_nt: TGTGCCAGCAGTGCTCGGACTAGCGGGAGTCCCGGGGAGCTGTTTTTT; cdr3_aa: CASSARTSGSPGELFF
j_call: TRBJ2-1; v_call: TRBV5-1; d_call: TRBD2; clone_size: NA; cdr3_nt: TGCGCCAGCAGCCCCTCTACTAGCGGGCCCCACAATGAGCAGTTCTTC; cdr3_aa: CASSPSTSGPHNEQFF
j_call: TRBJ1-5; v_call: TRBV4-1; d_call: TRBD1; clone_size: NA; cdr3_nt: TGCGCCAGCAGCCAAGATGGGACAGCTTACAGCAATCAGCCCCAGCATTTT; cdr3_aa: CASSQDGTAYSNQPQHF
j_call: TRBJ1-1; v_call: TRBV9; d_call: NA; clone_size: NA; cdr3_nt: TGTGCCAGCAGCGTAAACAGGGATCGGACTGAAGCTTTCTTT; cdr3_aa: CASSVNRDRTEAFF